This T cell receptor beta chain was profiled in a study of CD8 T cells in ankylosing spondylitis. General observations from the study: A motif of fewer than ten highly homologous TCR beta variants was seen as apparently characteristic of ankylosing spondylitis blood. In reactive arthritis synovial fluid and blood, some motif variants had been reported before. As reported, disease-linked clones showed significant enrichment in matched ankylosing spondylitis synovial fluid.

CDR3 length: 12 residues. Germline V CDR1 and CDR2: SNHLY, FYNNEI. Trimming stripped 8 bases from V and 4 bases from J, with 11 bases between. Preparation of TCR beta libraries was done by quantitative 5'-RACE with molecular barcodes. TCRdb analysed the 5' RACE reads with MiXCR anew, one entry per CDR3 protein. The data contain fewer than 400,000 distinct CDR3 sequences, 20% to 25% of them singletons. This clonotype was seen more than once but under ten times. Antigen unknown. This sequence originates from a male donor with ankylosing spondylitis. The sample comprised blood, either unsorted or a sorted T cell fraction (not recorded which). This chain joins TRBV2 and TRBJ1-2; D uncertain. DNA of the CDR3: TGTGCCAGCGGTCGGGAGGGCTATGGCTACACCTTC. Protein product: CASGREGYGYTF.